This section outlines one TCR beta chain sequence together with its context. No antigen is known for it. No much larger clone exists at a distance of one base, and base qualities are not known. The immunoSEQ Assay, a bias-controlled multiplex PCR, was used to amplify TCRbeta CDR3 regions from genomic DNA. Per the source publication's procedure: Within the assay, amplification of reference gene primers was used to estimate how many nucleated cells each sample contained. Sequence reads were collapsed and filtered to measure the absolute abundance of every unique TCRbeta CDR3 rearrangement. Productive Simpson clonality was computed per sample as the square root of Simpson's diversity index over productive rearrangements. Entries here come from immuneACCESS through TCRdb and include only in-frame sequences with V and J called. Some clones fail to appear in such tables; in the studies checked, an unresolved V gene covers under half of the shortfall, and the cause of the remainder is unknown. Clonal size and the V and J genes are those of that table, whereas D and trimming came from the DNA. For this sample the table gives more than 95,000 clones, of which 74% were detected only once. Roughly 5% of the sample rests with the top ten.

These data originate in a study of blood T cell repertoires in COVID-19 (TCRdb year 2020). Background for the entire study: Collaborator samples came from the United States, Italy and Spain and covered acute and convalescent phases of COVID-19. Where available, HLA class I and class II types were obtained from metadata supplied by the sample provider rather than from assay-based typing. Subjects who had been exposed to COVID-19, were actively infected with it, or had recovered from it provided the deeply sampled blood TCRbeta repertoires that made up the dataset. The material from the prospective study consisted of cDNA or gDNA derived from T cells, B-cell-depleted T cells, or PBMCs. A de-identified subject ID, COVID-19 status, age in years and sex were almost always included in the sample metadata. A freely available public database, intended as a resource for researchers studying the immune response to SARS-CoV-2, is where the repertoires were released. The samples were drawn from the first 160 participants of the ongoing ImmuneRACE study and from more than 1,000 subjects provided by 6 global collaborators.

Points the paper makes about the study in general: The amount of clinical and demographic metadata varied by source and participant and was provided uncurated.

Inclusive of the bounding cysteine and phenylalanine, the CDR3 is 12 residues long. Only CDR3 DNA is held: 36 bases, read in frame from base 1. V lost 9 bases and J lost 5 bases; the stretch between them is 13 bases long. CDR1 and CDR2 are read off the germline V gene (reference sequence) as LNHDA and SQIVND. The collaborating institutions used their own protocols to collect whole blood in K2EDTA tubes. For TCRbeta analysis, collaborators shipped samples as frozen whole blood, isolated PBMCs, or DNA extracted from either of those sample types. Recombination connected TRBV19 to TRBJ1-2, with no confidently assigned D gene. This clonotype was sampled from a man between 60 and 70 years old with acute or convalescent COVID-19. The sequenced material came from peripheral blood. The CDR3 loop reads CASALGGYGYTF. In nucleotide form, the sequence is TGTGCCAGCGCCCTTGGAGGTTATGGCTACACCTTC.